What follows describes a single T cell receptor beta chain. Its antigen is currently unknown. This entry comes from a study of cytotoxic CD8 clonotypes in ibrutinib-treated CLL. The repertoire was sequenced with immunoSEQ multiplex PCR; TCRdb's copy has only in-frame clones and lacks some. The sample carries 100,000 to 150,000 clones, approximately 85% recorded once. The length of the CDR3 is 13 residues. Looked up from germline, CDR1 is MNHGY and CDR2 is SVAAGI. V was clipped by 7 bases and J by 5 bases, with 12 bases between them. Notes on the study in general: Pretreatment clonality was elevated relative to age-matched healthy donors and paralleled circulating CD8+ T-cell counts.

This receptor was obtained from a human donor with chronic lymphocytic leukemia. The chain links TRBV6-9 to TRBJ2-1; perhaps D is TRBD1 or TRBD2 (5 bases each). The sample was PBMCs, taken after 24 months of ibrutinib treatment. CDR3 sequence reads: CASTGDLNNEQFF. CDR3 DNA sequence: TGTGCCAGCACCGGGGACCTTAACAATGAGCAGTTCTTC.